Below, 14 T cell receptor beta chains from the same sample are listed, as sequenced in a study of memory CD4+ T cells and cytomegalovirus serostatus. Sequenced by immunoSEQ multiplex PCR; TCRdb stores in-frame clones only, minus some. The repertoire holds just under 95,000 clones, around 80% seen once, with about 4% in the top ten. Single viable CD3+CD4+CD8-CD45RO+ cells were sorted as the memory CD4+ T cells. Sequenced sample: memory CD4+ T cells from blood. The origin of the receptors is an adult in good health and CMV-seropositive.

This chain connects TRBV28 to TRBJ1-1; D call uncertain. Germline assignment: CDR1 MDHEN and CDR2 SYDVKM. CDR3 length: 15 amino acids. V gave up 8 bases and J gave up 1 base, with 17 bases separating them. In DNA, the CDR3 is TGTGCCAGCGGCGTAAACGGGAGGCGGAACACTGAAGCTTTCTTT. The encoded protein is CASGVNGRRNTEAFF.

This clone was recorded only once. The chain joins TRBV14 to TRBJ2-3; 14 bases fit TRBD2. V was clipped by 1 base and J by 3 bases; unmatched bases: 9. This CDR3 region has 19 residues. CDR1 SGHDN and CDR2 FVKESK come from the germline V gene. The CDR3 region has the DNA TGTGCCAGCAGCCAAGGGCGAATTCGACTAGCGGGAGGGACAGATACGCAGTATTTT. Protein product: CASSQGRIRLAGGTDTQYF.

The genes are TRBV5-1 and TRBJ2-7, with 13 nucleotides matching TRBD2. This CDR3 has 14 residues. Germline CDR1 SGHRS, CDR2 YFSETQ. V gave up 7 bases and J gave up 6 bases; unmatched junction bases: 7. CDR3 protein: CASRTSGRGTEQYF. The CDR3 nucleotides read TGCGCCAGCCGAACTAGCGGGAGGGGAACCGAGCAGTACTTC. Looking up the rest from reference TRBV5-1 and TRBJ2-7 gives the full variable domain: KAGVTQTPRYLIKTRGQQVTLSCSPISGHRSVSWYQQTPGQGLQFLFEYFSETQRNKGNFPGRFSGRQFSNSRSEMNVSTLELGDSALYLCASRTSGRGTEQYFGPGTRLTVT.

The V and J genes are TRBV5-4 and TRBJ2-1, with D perhaps matching TRBD2 (5 bases). CDR3 length: 16 residues. Germline V lookup: CDR1 SGHNT, CDR2 YYREEE (reference sequence). V shed 3 bases and J shed 2 bases, with 15 bases lying between them. CDR3 DNA sequence: TGTGCCAGCAGCTCCTCAATCGGGGTAACCTACAATGAGCAGTTCTTC. This sequence encodes CASSSSIGVTYNEQFF.

The rearrangement uses TRBV7-9 and TRBJ1-4; 7 bases map to TRBD1. The V gene's germline CDR1 is SEHNR and CDR2 FQNEAQ (reference sequence). The CDR3 contains 14 residues. The J segment lost 8 bases and the V segment lost 2 bases, leaving 5 bases of the junction unmatched. The CDR3 DNA is TGTGCCAGCAGCTTATTGGGACAGAACGAAAAACTGTTTTTT. Its translation: CASSLLGQNEKLFF.

Written as DNA, the CDR3 is TGCGCCAGCAGCTTAACGGAACCTTACAATGAGCAGTTCTTC. It encodes CASSLTEPYNEQFF. This chain connects TRBV5-1 to TRBJ2-1; D uncertain. CDR1 is SGHRS, CDR2 YFSETQ, per germline. V was pared by 2 bases and J by 4 bases, with 10 bases between. The CDR3 loop spans 14 amino acids.

V usage is TRBV5-1 and J usage is TRBJ1-2, with TRBD1 identical over 12 bases. Per the germline V gene, CDR1 is SGHRS and CDR2 is YFSETQ. The CDR3 consists of 16 residues. V lost 2 bases and J lost 7; bases outside the gene matches: 9. The CDR3 sequence is CASSFGTGGDTGGYTF. The CDR3 DNA sequence: TGCGCCAGCAGCTTCGGGACAGGGGGCGATACTGGTGGCTACACCTTC.

The chain employs TRBV30 and TRBJ1-1; a weak D match, TRBD1 (5 bases). From germline, CDR1 is GTSNPN and CDR2 SVGIG (reference sequence). The V and J ends lost 3 bases and 0 bases respectively, with 11 bases between them. The CDR3 runs to 14 residues. The CDR3 DNA is TGTGCCTGGAGGGGGCAGTCGGTGAACACTGAAGCTTTCTTT. This gives the protein CAWRGQSVNTEAFF.

The chain joins TRBV19 to TRBJ1-2, with 7 bases lining up with TRBD1. This CDR3 is 14 amino acids long. Germline lookup yields CDR1 LNHDA and CDR2 SQIVND (reference sequence). The J segment lost 4 bases and the V segment lost 6 bases, leaving 8 bases of the junction unmatched. CDR3 protein: CASSRDSALYGYTF. In nucleotides, the CDR3 is TGTGCCAGTAGCCGGGACAGTGCCCTCTATGGCTACACCTTC.

This chain joins TRBV28 and TRBJ2-7, with a possible D match to TRBD2 (6 bases). Trimming took 8 bases from V and 4 from J, leaving 12 bases between them. The germline gives CDR1 MDHEN, CDR2 SYDVKM. This CDR3 has 12 residues. The CDR3 loop is CASRLGGYEQYF. As DNA, the CDR3 is TGTGCCAGCCGACTCGGGGGTTACGAGCAGTACTTC.

About this clone: Other DNA sequences of this sample code for an identical CDR3. V usage is TRBV6-1 and J usage is TRBJ2-7, with D unresolved. Trimming removed 2 bases at V and 3 bases at J, with 11 bases between. The germline V gene encodes CDR1 MNHNS and CDR2 SASEGT. The CDR3 extends over 14 amino acids. Here the CDR3 reads CASSERNRGYEQYF. Here the CDR3 DNA reads TGTGCCAGCAGTGAACGCAACAGAGGCTACGAGCAGTACTTC.

A single count supports this clone. The chain recombines TRBV7-6 with TRBJ2-2, with D maybe TRBD2 (5 bases). CDR3 length: 17 residues. Trimming took 3 bases from V and 2 from J, leaving 16 bases between them. Germline-derived CDR1 and CDR2 are SGHVS and FNYEAQ. CDR3 sequence: CASSFPNHGENTGELFF. The CDR3 nucleotides are TGTGCCAGCAGCTTCCCGAATCACGGGGAAAACACCGGGGAGCTGTTTTTT.

This chain uses TRBV10-3 with TRBJ1-4; possibly TRBD1 for D (6 bases). CDR1 ENHRY and CDR2 SYGVKD come from the germline V gene. The CDR3 runs to 14 residues. Trimming shortened V by 10 bases and J by 0 bases, and 12 bases separated the two germline ends. In DNA form, the CDR3 reads TGTGCCACGTCGCGACAGGCAACTAATGAAAAACTGTTTTTT. This gives the protein CATSRQATNEKLFF.

This clone was observed once. CDR3 amino acids: CASSSGGARSTDTQYF. CDR3 coding DNA: TGTGCCAGCAGCTCTGGCGGGGCCAGGTCCACAGATACGCAGTATTTT. The rearrangement joins TRBV5-4 to TRBJ2-3; weak D call: TRBD2 (6 bases). CDR1 SGHNT and CDR2 YYREEE come from the germline V gene (reference sequence). This CDR3 comprises 16 residues. The ends were cut back, 3 bases at V and 2 bases at J, with 16 bases in the middle.